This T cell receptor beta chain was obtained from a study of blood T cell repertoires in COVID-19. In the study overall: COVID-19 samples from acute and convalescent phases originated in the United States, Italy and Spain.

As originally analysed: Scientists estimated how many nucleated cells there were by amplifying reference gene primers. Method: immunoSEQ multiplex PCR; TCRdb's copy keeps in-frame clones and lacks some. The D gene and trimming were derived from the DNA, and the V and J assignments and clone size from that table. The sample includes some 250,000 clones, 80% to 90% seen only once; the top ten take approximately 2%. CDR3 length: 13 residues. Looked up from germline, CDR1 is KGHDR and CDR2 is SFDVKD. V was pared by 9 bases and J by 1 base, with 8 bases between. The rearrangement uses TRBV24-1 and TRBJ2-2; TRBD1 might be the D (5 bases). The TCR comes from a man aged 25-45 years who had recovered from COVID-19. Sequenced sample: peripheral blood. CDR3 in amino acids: CATLGQNTGELFF. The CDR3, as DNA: TGTGCCACCCTTGGACAGAACACCGGGGAGCTGTTTTTT.